A selection of T cell receptor beta chains follows, all from one sample in a study of radiotherapy plus CTLA-4 blockade in lung cancer. The repertoire was sequenced with immunoSEQ multiplex PCR; TCRdb's copy has only in-frame clones and lacks some. Of 48,000 or so clones listed, 70% to 90% are singletons. Material: peripheral blood, obtained from a patient treated with radiotherapy plus ipilimumab. These receptors were collected from a human donor with non-small cell lung cancer whose response to radiotherapy plus ipilimumab could not be evaluated. Both conserved end residues are part of each CDR3. A D gene is named only where the DNA matches it firmly. Clone sizes are given selectively: once, few, many, or a class where the clone is expanded.

cdr3_aa cdr3_nt j_call d_call clone_size v_call
CASGFNEQFF TGTGCCAGCGGCTTCAATGAGCAGTTCTTC TRBJ2-1 NA NA TRBV25-1
CASSYTGTGYEQYF TGTGCCAGCAGTTACACCGGGACAGGGTACGAGCAGTACTTC TRBJ2-7 TRBD1 once TRBV28
CASNTRSSYNEQFF TGTGCCAGCAATACCCGGAGCTCCTACAATGAGCAGTTCTTC TRBJ2-1 NA NA TRBV28
CASRLLAGTYNEQFF TGTGCCAGCAGGTTACTAGCGGGAACCTACAATGAGCAGTTCTTC TRBJ2-1 TRBD2 few TRBV28
CASSHDRGQGQPQHF TGCGCCAGCAGCCACGACAGGGGGCAGGGACAGCCCCAGCATTTT TRBJ1-5 TRBD1 few TRBV4-1
CASSDDRGRGSYNEQFF TGTGCCAGCAGTGACGACAGGGGTAGGGGCTCCTACAATGAGCAGTTCTTC TRBJ2-1 TRBD1 NA TRBV6-1
CASSTGTSGILNIQYF TGTGCCAGCAGCACGGGGACTAGCGGGATTCTAAACATTCAGTACTTC TRBJ2-4 TRBD2 NA TRBV5-4
CASSPRLQGARETQYF TGCGCCAGCAGCCCCCGTCTACAGGGGGCAAGGGAGACCCAGTACTTC TRBJ2-5 TRBD1 NA TRBV4-1
CASSSRGQRVYEQYF TGTGCCAGCAGTTCCAGGGGACAGAGAGTTTACGAGCAGTACTTC TRBJ2-7 TRBD1 NA TRBV6-5
CASSSLAGSSYNEQFF TGCGCCAGCAGCAGTCTAGCGGGAAGCTCCTACAATGAGCAGTTCTTC TRBJ2-1 TRBD2 NA TRBV10-2
CASSLDVRGNTGELFF TGCGCCAGCAGCTTGGACGTCAGGGGGAACACCGGGGAGCTGTTTTTT TRBJ2-2 NA NA TRBV5-1
CASSPVVRYGYTF TGTGCCAGCTCACCCGTTGTGAGGTATGGCTACACCTTC TRBJ1-2 NA NA TRBV18
CASSPLPGTGSHDEQFF TGTGCCAGCAGTCCGCTCCCTGGGACAGGGAGCCACGATGAGCAGTTCTTC TRBJ2-1 TRBD1 few TRBV28
CSVENIENIQYF TGCAGCGTGGAAAATATCGAAAACATTCAGTACTTC TRBJ2-4 NA once TRBV29-1
CASNSLQKLFF TGTGCCAGCAACAGCTTGCAAAAACTGTTTTTT TRBJ1-4 NA NA TRBV5-6
CASSLGRVYEQYF TGTGCCAGCAGCTTAGGCAGGGTCTACGAGCAGTACTTC TRBJ2-7 NA NA TRBV7-2
CASSALAGGRKVSYEQYF TGTGCCAGCAGTGCCCTAGCGGGAGGGAGAAAAGTCTCCTACGAGCAGTACTTC TRBJ2-7 TRBD2 NA TRBV28
CASSQDLTGRRGEKLFF TGTGCCAGCAGCCAAGATTTGACAGGGAGAAGGGGTGAAAAACTGTTTTTT TRBJ1-4 TRBD1 few TRBV4-2
CASRGGQDNSPLHF TGTGCCAGCAGAGGTGGGCAGGATAATTCACCCCTCCACTTT TRBJ1-6 NA once TRBV27
CASSAGQLYGYTF TGTGCCAGCAGCGCGGGACAGCTCTATGGCTACACCTTC TRBJ1-2 TRBD1 NA TRBV9
CASSPRGGGNSNQPQHF TGTGCCAGCAGCCCGCGAGGGGGGGGGAATAGCAATCAGCCCCAGCATTTT TRBJ1-5 NA few TRBV7-2
CASSPGTSGSNGEQYF TGTGCCAGCAGTCCTGGGACTAGCGGGAGTAATGGCGAGCAGTACTTC TRBJ2-7 TRBD2 NA TRBV27
CASSLDNGTGNQPQHF TGTGCCAGCAGCTTGGACAACGGGACAGGGAATCAGCCCCAGCATTTT TRBJ1-5 TRBD1 NA TRBV7-9
CAWSVGQGAYEQYF TGTGCCTGGAGTGTAGGACAGGGGGCCTACGAGCAGTACTTC TRBJ2-7 TRBD1 NA TRBV30
CASSVAVNTEAFF TGTGCCAGCAGTGTTGCGGTGAACACTGAAGCTTTCTTT TRBJ1-1 NA few TRBV2
CASSPFAGQKYF TGTGCCAGCAGCCCTTTTGCGGGGCAGAAGTATTTT TRBJ2-3 NA NA TRBV6-5
CASSLADDRGEQYF TGTGCCAGCAGCTTAGCCGATGACAGGGGCGAGCAGTACTTC TRBJ2-7 TRBD1 few TRBV7-2
CASSRGQGALDTEAFF TGCGCCAGCAGCCGTGGACAGGGGGCGTTGGACACTGAAGCTTTCTTT TRBJ1-1 TRBD1 NA TRBV4-3
CASSPPTGYGTDTQYF TGTGCCAGCTCACCACCGACGGGTTACGGCACAGATACGCAGTATTTT TRBJ2-3 NA NA TRBV18
CASSYSGRGNNQPQHF TGTGCCAGCAGTTACTCGGGAAGGGGAAACAATCAGCCCCAGCATTTT TRBJ1-5 NA NA TRBV6-5
CSVQGQTNYGYTF TGCAGCGTTCAGGGTCAAACTAACTATGGCTACACCTTC TRBJ1-2 NA few TRBV29-1
CASSVAAGMETDTQYF TGTGCCAGCAGCGTAGCGGCAGGGATGGAAACAGATACGCAGTATTTT TRBJ2-3 NA NA TRBV9
CSVGDFYYEQYF TGCAGCGTCGGGGACTTTTACTACGAGCAGTACTTC TRBJ2-7 NA NA TRBV29-1
CASSYLTGGAGEQYF TGTGCCAGCAGCTATCTCACAGGGGGCGCAGGGGAGCAGTACTTC TRBJ2-7 TRBD1 NA TRBV6-6
CASSWGGHGYTF TGTGCCAGCAGCTGGGGGGGACATGGCTACACCTTC TRBJ1-2 NA NA TRBV5-4
CASSPSQGRTDTQYF TGCGCCAGCAGCCCATCACAGGGGCGCACAGATACGCAGTATTTT TRBJ2-3 TRBD1 NA TRBV4-3
CASSLGGLDGEQFF TGCGCCAGCAGCTTGGGAGGTCTAGACGGTGAGCAGTTCTTC TRBJ2-1 NA NA TRBV5-1
CASSGLRVTEAFF TGTGCCAGCAGTGGATTGAGGGTTACTGAAGCTTTCTTT TRBJ1-1 NA NA TRBV2
CASSNSVNSPLHF TGTGCCAGCAGCAACAGTGTAAATTCACCCCTCCACTTT TRBJ1-6 NA NA TRBV27
CSAKGLGEQYF TGCAGTGCCAAGGGGCTCGGCGAGCAGTACTTC TRBJ2-7 NA NA TRBV20-1
CASSSHRDRQETQYF TGTGCCAGCAGCTCACACCGGGACAGGCAAGAGACCCAGTACTTC TRBJ2-5 TRBD1 NA TRBV7-8
CASSLARGNTEAFF TGCGCCAGCAGCTTGGCCAGGGGGAACACTGAAGCTTTCTTT TRBJ1-1 NA NA TRBV5-1
CASRYKYEKLFF TGTGCCAGCAGATACAAATATGAAAAACTGTTTTTT TRBJ1-4 NA NA TRBV28
CASSLTSGRVNEQFF TGTGCCAGCAGCTTAACTAGCGGGAGGGTCAATGAGCAGTTCTTC TRBJ2-1 TRBD2 NA TRBV7-2
CASSPWGGLTEAFF TGTGCCAGCAGTCCCTGGGGGGGACTCACTGAAGCTTTCTTT TRBJ1-1 NA NA TRBV27
CASSVRLAGMEVEQFF TGTGCCAGCAGCGTAAGACTAGCGGGAATGGAAGTTGAGCAGTTCTTC TRBJ2-1 TRBD2 NA TRBV9
CASSLPTSGTYEQYF TGTGCCAGCAGCTTACCGACTAGCGGAACCTACGAGCAGTACTTC TRBJ2-7 TRBD2 NA TRBV11-2
CASSLGQRRGEQPQHF TGTGCCAGCAGTTTAGGTCAGCGCAGGGGGGAACAGCCCCAGCATTTT TRBJ1-5 TRBD1 once TRBV28
CASSFLGQQETQYF TGTGCCAGCAGTTTTTTGGGACAGCAAGAGACCCAGTACTTC TRBJ2-5 TRBD1 NA TRBV28
CASSLATGETQYF TGTGCCAGCAGCTTGGCCACCGGGGAGACCCAGTACTTC TRBJ2-5 NA few TRBV5-4
CATRDRGGITAEAFF TGTGCCACCAGGGACAGGGGGGGAATTACAGCTGAAGCTTTCTTT TRBJ1-1 TRBD1 once TRBV2
CASRKLAGIDNEQFF TGCGCCAGCAGGAAACTAGCGGGAATCGACAATGAGCAGTTCTTC TRBJ2-1 TRBD2 NA TRBV5-1
CASSFEPNTGELFF TGTGCCAGCAGCTTCGAGCCGAACACCGGGGAGCTGTTTTTT TRBJ2-2 NA NA TRBV11-3